This TCR beta chain was sequenced in a study of Graves' ophthalmopathy and Graves' hyperthyroidism. Study information: No treatment had been given when peripheral blood was collected at initial diagnosis. Study results and limitations: The model reached just under 71% sensitivity and approximately 72% specificity for predicting ophthalmopathy progression.

Many counts were recorded for this clonotype. Its specificity is unknown. The germline CDR1 and CDR2 sequences are SEHNR and FQNEAQ (reference sequence). V dropped 5 bases and J dropped 5; count of bases not matched to a gene: 10. CDR3 length equals 15 residues. PBMCs stemmed from around 10 ml of fresh peripheral blood. The authors amplified TCR beta CDR3 regions from RNA transcripts. The library came from an HTBI-primed first-round RT-PCR and a second-round multiplex PCR. From the multiplex PCR reads, TCRdb called clonotypes with MiXCR, one entry per CDR3 protein. The top ten clones hold roughly 1.6% of a sample with fewer than 400,000 distinct CDR3 sequences, around 18% of them seen once.

The sample taken for sequencing was peripheral blood. The receptor comes from a woman aged 18 to 35 with Graves' ophthalmopathy. The genes are TRBV7-9 and TRBJ2-5, with 8 positions matching TRBD2. CDR3 loop: CASSRPGGSGETQYF. The CDR3 DNA is TGTGCCAGCAGCCGCCCGGGGGGGTCTGGGGAGACCCAGTACTTC. Full variable domain (remainder filled in from reference TRBV7-9 and TRBJ2-5): DTGVSQNPRHKITKRGQNVTFRCDPISEHNRLYWYRQTLGQGPEFLTYFQNEAQLEKSRLLSDRFSAERPKGSFSTLEIQRTEQGDSAMYLCASSRPGGSGETQYFGPGTRLLVL.